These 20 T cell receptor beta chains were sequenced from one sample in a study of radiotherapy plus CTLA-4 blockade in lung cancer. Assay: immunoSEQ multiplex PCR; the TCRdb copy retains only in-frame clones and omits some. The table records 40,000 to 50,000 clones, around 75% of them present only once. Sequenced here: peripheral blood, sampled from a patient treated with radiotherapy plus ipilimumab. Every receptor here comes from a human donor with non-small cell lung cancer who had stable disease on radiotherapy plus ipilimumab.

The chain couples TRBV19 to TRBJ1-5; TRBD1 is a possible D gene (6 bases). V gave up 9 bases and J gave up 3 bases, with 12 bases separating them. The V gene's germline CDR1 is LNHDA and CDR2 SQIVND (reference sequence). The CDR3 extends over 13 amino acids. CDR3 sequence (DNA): TGTGCCAGCACCGACAGGTTCAATCAGCCCCAGCATTTT. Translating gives CASTDRFNQPQHF.

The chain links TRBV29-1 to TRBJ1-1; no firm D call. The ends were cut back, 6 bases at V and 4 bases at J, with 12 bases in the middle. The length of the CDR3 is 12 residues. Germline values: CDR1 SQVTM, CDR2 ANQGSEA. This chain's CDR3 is CSVSGGITEAFF. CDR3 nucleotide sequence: TGCAGCGTGTCCGGAGGGATCACTGAAGCTTTCTTT. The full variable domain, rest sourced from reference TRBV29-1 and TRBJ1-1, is SAVISQKPSRDICQRGTSLTIQCQVDSQVTMMFWYRQQPGQSLTLIATANQGSEATYESGFVIDKFPISRPNLTFSTLTVSNMSPEDSSIYLCSVSGGITEAFFGQGTRLTVV.

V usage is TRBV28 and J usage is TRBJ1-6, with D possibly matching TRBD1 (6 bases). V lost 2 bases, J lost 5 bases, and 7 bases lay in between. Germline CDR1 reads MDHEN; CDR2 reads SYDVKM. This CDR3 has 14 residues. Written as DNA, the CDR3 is TGTGCCAGCAGTTTAGGACAGAATAATTCACCCCTCCACTTT. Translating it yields CASSLGQNNSPLHF. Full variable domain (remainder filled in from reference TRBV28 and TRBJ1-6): DVKVTQSSRYLVKRTGEKVFLECVQDMDHENMFWYRQDPGLGLRLIYFSYDVKMKEKGDIPEGYSVSREKKERFSLILESASTNQTSMYLCASSLGQNNSPLHFGNGTRLTVT.

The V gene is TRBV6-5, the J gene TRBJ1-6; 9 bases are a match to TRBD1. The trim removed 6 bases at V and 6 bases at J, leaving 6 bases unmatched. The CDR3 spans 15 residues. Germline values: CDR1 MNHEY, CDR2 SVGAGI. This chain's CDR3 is CASSRTGAVNSPLHF. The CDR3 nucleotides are TGTGCCAGCAGCCGGACAGGGGCAGTTAATTCACCCCTCCACTTT.

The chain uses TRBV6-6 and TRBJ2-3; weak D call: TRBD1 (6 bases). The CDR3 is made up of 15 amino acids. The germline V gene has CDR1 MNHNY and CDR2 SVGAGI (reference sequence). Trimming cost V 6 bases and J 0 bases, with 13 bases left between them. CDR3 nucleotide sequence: TGTGCCAGCAGGCGAGGGACAAAAAGCACAGATACGCAGTATTTT. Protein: CASRRGTKSTDTQYF.

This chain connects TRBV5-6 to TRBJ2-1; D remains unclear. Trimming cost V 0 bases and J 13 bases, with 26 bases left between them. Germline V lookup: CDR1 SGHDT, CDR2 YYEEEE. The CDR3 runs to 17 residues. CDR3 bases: TGTGCCAGCAGCTTGGACGTTGGTTTTGTGCAGGTTCCCAACCAGTTCTTC. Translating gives CASSLDVGFVQVPNQFF. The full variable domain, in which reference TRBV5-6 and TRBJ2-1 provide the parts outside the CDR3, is DAGVTQSPTHLIKTRGQQVTLRCSPKSGHDTVSWYQQALGQGPQFIFQYYEEEERQRGNFPDRFSGHQFPNYSSELNVNALLLGDSALYLCASSLDVGFVQVPNQFFGPGTRLTVL.

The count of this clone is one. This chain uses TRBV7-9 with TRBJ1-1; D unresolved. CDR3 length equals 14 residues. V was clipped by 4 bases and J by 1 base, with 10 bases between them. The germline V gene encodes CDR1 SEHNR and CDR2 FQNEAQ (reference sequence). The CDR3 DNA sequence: TGTGCCAGCAGCTCGGGTGACGGGAACACTGAAGCTTTCTTT. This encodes CASSSGDGNTEAFF.

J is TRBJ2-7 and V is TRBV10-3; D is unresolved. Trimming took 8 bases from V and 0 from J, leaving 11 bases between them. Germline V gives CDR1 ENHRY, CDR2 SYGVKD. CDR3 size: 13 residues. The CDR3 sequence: CAILQAGSYEQYF. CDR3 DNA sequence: TGTGCCATCCTTCAGGCCGGCTCCTACGAGCAGTACTTC.

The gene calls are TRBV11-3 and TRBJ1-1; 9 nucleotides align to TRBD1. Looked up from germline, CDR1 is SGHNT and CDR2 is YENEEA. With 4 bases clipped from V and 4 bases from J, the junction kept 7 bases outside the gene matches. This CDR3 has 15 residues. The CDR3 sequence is CASSYRGRGVTEAFF. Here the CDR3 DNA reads TGTGCCAGCAGCTACAGGGGGCGAGGGGTCACTGAAGCTTTCTTT.

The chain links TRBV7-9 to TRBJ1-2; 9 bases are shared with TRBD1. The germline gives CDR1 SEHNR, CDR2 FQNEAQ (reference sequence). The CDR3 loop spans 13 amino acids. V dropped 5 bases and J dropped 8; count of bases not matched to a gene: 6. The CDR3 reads CASSPDRGGGYTF. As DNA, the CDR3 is TGTGCCAGCAGCCCCGACAGGGGGGGAGGCTACACCTTC.

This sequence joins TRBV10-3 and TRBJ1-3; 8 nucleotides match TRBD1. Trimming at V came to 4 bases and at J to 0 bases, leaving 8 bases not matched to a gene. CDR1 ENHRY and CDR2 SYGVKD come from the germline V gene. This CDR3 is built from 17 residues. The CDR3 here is CAISAVAGGLSGNTIYF. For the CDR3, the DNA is TGTGCCATCAGTGCTGTGGCAGGGGGCCTCTCTGGAAACACCATATATTTT.

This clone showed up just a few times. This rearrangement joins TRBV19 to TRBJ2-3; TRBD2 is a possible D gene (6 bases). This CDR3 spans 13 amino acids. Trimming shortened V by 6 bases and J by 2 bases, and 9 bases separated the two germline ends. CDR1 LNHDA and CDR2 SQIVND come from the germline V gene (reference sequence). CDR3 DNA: TGTGCCAGTAGCATGGGACTCACAGATACGCAGTATTTT. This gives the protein CASSMGLTDTQYF.

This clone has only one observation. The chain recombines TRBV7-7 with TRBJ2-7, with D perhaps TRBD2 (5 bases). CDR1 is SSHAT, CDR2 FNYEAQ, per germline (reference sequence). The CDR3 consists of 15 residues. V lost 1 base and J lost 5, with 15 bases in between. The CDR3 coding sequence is TGTGCCAGCAGCTTAGGGACTCAGCAAGCCGACGAGCAGTACTTC. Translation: CASSLGTQQADEQYF.

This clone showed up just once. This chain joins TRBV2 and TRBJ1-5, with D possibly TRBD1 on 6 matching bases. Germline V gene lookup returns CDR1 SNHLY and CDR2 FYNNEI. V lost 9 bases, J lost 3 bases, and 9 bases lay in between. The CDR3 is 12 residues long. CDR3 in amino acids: CASRDINQPQHF. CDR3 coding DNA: TGTGCCAGTCGGGACATCAATCAGCCCCAGCATTTT.

CDR3: CASSPGQTTEAFF. CDR3 DNA sequence: TGTGCCAGTAGCCCGGGACAAACCACTGAAGCTTTCTTT. This chain uses TRBV19 with TRBJ1-1; a possible D gene is TRBD1 (6 bases). The V end lost 6 bases, the J end lost 4 bases, and 12 bases lay between the germline ends. CDR1 and CDR2 from the germline V gene are LNHDA and SQIVND (reference sequence). The CDR3 sequence is 13 residues long.

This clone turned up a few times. CDR3: CASGPDRGNTEAFF. In nucleotides, the CDR3 is TGTGCCAGCGGCCCGGACAGGGGGAACACTGAAGCTTTCTTT. The J gene is TRBJ1-1, the V gene TRBV2, with 9 bases that match TRBD1. The CDR3 length is 14 residues. From germline, CDR1 is SNHLY and CDR2 FYNNEI. Trimming removed 8 bases from V and 1 base from J; junction bases left unmatched: 5.

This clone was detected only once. The CDR3 here is CSVMDSYGYTF. CDR3 coding DNA: TGCAGCGTTATGGACAGCTATGGCTACACCTTC. The chain has TRBV29-1 and TRBJ1-2; a possible D gene is TRBD1 (6 bases). Germline values: CDR1 SQVTM, CDR2 ANQGSEA. The CDR3 has 11 residues. The ends were cut back, 5 bases at V and 4 bases at J, with 8 bases in the middle.

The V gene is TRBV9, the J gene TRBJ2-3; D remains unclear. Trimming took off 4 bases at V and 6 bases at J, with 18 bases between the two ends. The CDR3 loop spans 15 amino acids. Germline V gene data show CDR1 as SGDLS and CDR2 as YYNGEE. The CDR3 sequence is CASSPRVARSDTQYF. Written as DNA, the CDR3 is TGTGCCAGCAGCCCCCGGGTAGCTCGATCTGATACGCAGTATTTT.

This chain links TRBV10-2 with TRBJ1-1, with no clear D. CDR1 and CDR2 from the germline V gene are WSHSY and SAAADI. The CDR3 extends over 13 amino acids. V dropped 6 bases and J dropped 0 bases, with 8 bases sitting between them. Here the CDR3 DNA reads TGCGCCAGCAGCCGCGACTTGAACACTGAAGCTTTCTTT. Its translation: CASSRDLNTEAFF.

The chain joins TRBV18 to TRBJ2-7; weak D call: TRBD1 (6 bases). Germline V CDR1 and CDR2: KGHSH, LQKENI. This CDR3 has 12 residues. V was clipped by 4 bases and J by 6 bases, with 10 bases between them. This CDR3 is CASSHPGAEQYF. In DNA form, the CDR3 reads TGTGCCAGCTCACACCCAGGGGCCGAGCAGTACTTC.